This T cell receptor beta chain was sequenced during a study of preoperative IRX-2 immunotherapy in early breast cancer (dated by TCRdb to the late 2010s). The method behind the library was the immunoSEQ multiplex PCR assay. TCRdb re-hosts the immuneACCESS table, in-frame sequences only. Its copies lack some clones; in the studies checked, an unresolved V gene accounts for under half of them, and the cause for the rest is not known. The sample table holds around 60,000 clones, of which around 94% were seen once. In total, the top ten clones hold roughly 1.7% of the sample. The treatment or condition label for this specimen denotes: preoperative locoregional IRX-2 cytokine immunotherapy. The samples were obtained from a phase Ib study in which preoperative, locoregional IRX-2 cytokine immunotherapy intended to prime immune responses was tested. The donors were early-stage breast cancer patients who were given IRX-2 prior to surgery.

V loses 1 base, J loses 1 base, and the germline ends lie 10 bases apart. Reading from cysteine to phenylalanine, the CDR3 counts 15 amino acids. The entry retains the CDR3 DNA only, 45 bases that are in frame from base 1. According to the germline V gene (reference sequence), CDR1 reads LNHDA and CDR2 reads SQIVND. This clone came up once. No cognate antigen has been identified for it. No base qualities exist here, and no much larger clone lies one base off it. The chain is encoded by TRBV19 joined to TRBJ1-2, with the D gene not clear enough to name. The receptor was isolated from a human donor with breast cancer. The sample was collected from a patient treated with IRX-2 immunotherapy. The DNA sequence is TGTGCCAGTAGTATAGCAATAGACGGTAACTATGGCTACACCTTC. The resulting protein is CASSIAIDGNYGYTF.